This T cell receptor beta chain was captured in a study of blood T cell repertoires in COVID-19 (dated by TCRdb to the early 2020s). About the full investigation: Collaborator samples came from the United States, Italy and Spain and covered acute and convalescent phases of COVID-19. The material from the prospective study consisted of cDNA or gDNA derived from T cells, B-cell-depleted T cells, or PBMCs. Deeply sampled blood TCRbeta repertoires from subjects exposed to, actively infected with, or recovered from COVID-19 were included in the dataset. A freely available public database, intended as a resource for researchers studying the immune response to SARS-CoV-2, is where the repertoires were released. Samples came from the ongoing ImmuneRACE study (first 160 participants) plus 1,254 subjects from 6 global collaborators. A de-identified subject ID, COVID-19 status, age in years and sex were almost always included in the sample metadata. Where HLA class I and class II types were available, the types were taken from metadata supplied by the sample provider, not from assay-based typing. Study-level results and caveats: Clinical and demographic metadata were provided uncurated, with the amount varying by source and participant.

A few counts support this clone. No cognate antigen has been identified for it. No much larger clone is present one base from it, and per-base qualities are unavailable. TCRbeta CDR3 regions were amplified from genomic DNA using the immunoSEQ Assay, a bias-controlled multiplex PCR. The study's own analysis went as follows. Within the assay, amplification of reference gene primers was used to estimate how many nucleated cells each sample contained. To quantify the absolute abundance of each unique TCRbeta CDR3 rearrangement, sequence reads were collapsed and filtered. For each sample, productive Simpson clonality was calculated by taking the square root of Simpson's diversity index across productive rearrangements. TCRdb took over this immuneACCESS table, retaining in-frame rearrangements with V and J assigned. Such tables are incomplete; in checked studies, under half of the missing clones stem from an unresolved V gene, and the remainder is unexplained. V and J calls and clone size are copied from that table; D and trimming were computed from the DNA. The sample table shows about 440,000 clones, and more than 70% are seen once. The biggest ten clones account for roughly 12% of the sample.

V is reduced by 3 bases and J by 5 bases, leaving a spacing of 6 bases between them. For CDR1 and CDR2, the germline V gene lists MNHNS and SASEGT. The CDR3 goes from the cysteine to the phenylalanine over 12 residues. Only the CDR3 DNA stays, 36 bases, in frame from base 1. At one collaborating source in Seattle, patients were enrolled during active infection and were followed longitudinally through the course of disease. The collaborating institutions used their own protocols to collect whole blood in K2EDTA tubes. For TCRbeta analysis, collaborators shipped samples in one of three forms: frozen whole blood, isolated PBMCs, or DNA extracted from either of those sample types.

The sequencing sample was made of peripheral blood. This receptor was identified in a woman between 50 and 59 years old with COVID-19, enrolled during active disease. The rearranged chain carries TRBV6-1 and TRBJ2-3, with TRBD2 tentatively as D gene (6 bases match). The DNA sequence is TGTGCCAGCAGTGAGGGGGGAGATACGCAGTATTTT. Its protein reads: CASSEGGDTQYF.